Presented here are 12 T cell receptor beta chains from one specimen sequenced in a study of T cell responses to AZD1222 COVID-19 vaccine (dated by TCRdb to about 2021). The time point label, as the study defines it: about 28 days (+/-7) after the second vaccine dose. The library was produced with the immunoSEQ multiplex PCR assay. TCRdb holds this immuneACCESS table with in-frame rearrangements only. Some clones are missing; in checked studies, unresolved V genes explain under half, and the rest has no known cause. This sample is represented by about 110,000 clones; 94% of them were singletons. The ten largest make up about 3.1% of the sample. Here the sequenced sample was peripheral blood, taken 28 days after the second AZD1222 dose. The source of these receptors is an adult who received the AZD1222 COVID-19 vaccine.

The rearrangement joins TRBV6-2 or TRBV6-3 to TRBJ1-5; the D gene is possibly TRBD1 (5 bases). The CDR3 runs to 16 residues. Germline loops: CDR1 MNHEY, CDR2 SVGEGT. V lost 5 bases and J lost 2, with 16 bases in between. The CDR3 DNA follows: TGTGCCAGCAGTATCGCGCAGGGTATCCGCAATCAGCCCCAGCATTTT. Translation gives CASSIAQGIRNQPQHF.

J is TRBJ2-1 and V is TRBV18; 7 bases map to TRBD2. V lost 1 base to trimming and J lost 5 bases; unmatched junction nucleotides: 5. The CDR3 sequence is 15 residues long. Germline V CDR1 and CDR2: KGHSH, LQKENI. Here the CDR3 reads CASSPRSSGDNEQFF. CDR3 coding DNA: TGTGCCAGCTCACCACGTTCTAGCGGAGACAATGAGCAGTTCTTC.

This clone was counted once. The chain couples TRBV5-1 to TRBJ1-2; 8 bases are shared with TRBD1. The germline CDR1 and CDR2 sequences are SGHRS and YFSETQ. The CDR3 runs 15 residues. The junction had 7 bases not matched to a gene; V was cut back by 4 bases and J by 2 bases. DNA of the CDR3: TGCGCCAGCAGCCCCAGGACAGGGTTAAACTATGGCTACACCTTC. Its protein is CASSPRTGLNYGYTF.

The chain recombines TRBV4-1 with TRBJ2-7; D may be TRBD2 (6 bases). Deletions cut 1 base from V and 0 bases from J, with 13 bases between. CDR1 and CDR2 from the germline V gene are MGHRA and YSYEKL. The length of the CDR3 is 16 residues. The CDR3 protein is CASSQGASAHSYEQYF. The CDR3 coding sequence is TGCGCCAGCAGCCAAGGGGCTAGCGCCCACTCCTACGAGCAGTACTTC.

For the CDR3, the DNA is TGTGCCAGCAGTCCGAACCGGGCCAGTTCCTACGAGCAGTACTTC. It translates to CASSPNRASSYEQYF. The chain links TRBV2 to TRBJ2-7, with D hard to call. Per the germline V gene, CDR1 is SNHLY and CDR2 is FYNNEI. V lost 5 bases to trimming and J lost 1 base, with 15 bases between them. CDR3 size: 15 residues.

V gene TRBV6-5 combines with J gene TRBJ1-2; TRBD1 might be the D (5 bases). Per the germline V gene, CDR1 is MNHEY and CDR2 is SVGAGI. The CDR3 length is 15 residues. The ends were cut back, 2 bases at V and 8 bases at J, with 18 bases in the middle. CDR3 sequence: CASSYGRTPATGYTF. The CDR3 DNA is TGTGCCAGCAGTTACGGCCGGACACCCGCGACGGGCTACACCTTC.

V and J are TRBV5-1 and TRBJ1-4; 10 bases match TRBD1. Unmatched junction bases numbered 2, after V lost 2 bases and J lost 7 bases. CDR3 size: 14 residues. In germline, CDR1 is SGHRS, CDR2 YFSETQ. DNA of the CDR3: TGCGCCAGCAGCTTAGGGGACAGGGGTGAAAAACTGTTTTTT. This codes for CASSLGDRGEKLFF.

The chain carries TRBV19 and TRBJ1-4; possibly TRBD1 for D (5 bases). Germline V gives CDR1 LNHDA, CDR2 SQIVND (reference sequence). CDR3 size: 13 residues. Trimming shortened V by 9 bases and J by 7 bases, and 15 bases separated the two germline ends. CDR3 in amino acids: CASRRGRGEKLFF. CDR3 nucleotide sequence: TGTGCCAGCCGGAGGGGTCGGGGTGAAAAACTGTTTTTT.

The rearrangement uses TRBV28 and TRBJ1-4; the D is unclear. Germline V CDR1 and CDR2: MDHEN, SYDVKM. V was shortened by 6 bases and J by 4 bases, with 15 bases between the two germline ends. The CDR3 spans 15 residues. CDR3 loop: CASSPSGEYNEKLFF. For the CDR3, the DNA is TGTGCCAGCAGCCCGTCCGGGGAGTATAATGAAAAACTGTTTTTT.

The rearrangement links TRBV6-5 to TRBJ1-1, with D unresolved. Trimming took off 7 bases at V and 4 bases at J, with 13 bases between the two ends. The germline V gene has CDR1 MNHEY and CDR2 SVGAGI. This CDR3 is 13 amino acids long. CDR3 DNA: TGTGCCAGCAACCGGATAGGGAGCACTGAAGCTTTCTTT. Protein: CASNRIGSTEAFF.

V gene TRBV7-9 combines with J gene TRBJ2-1, with TRBD2 identical over 14 bases. V was clipped by 5 bases and J by 9 bases; unmatched bases: 12. The germline gives CDR1 SEHNR, CDR2 FQNEAQ (reference sequence). CDR3 length equals 17 residues. CDR3 region: CASSDGTSGRTFFEQFF. CDR3 in DNA: TGTGCCAGCAGCGATGGGACTAGCGGGAGAACTTTTTTTGAGCAGTTCTTC.

The V call is TRBV4-1, the J call TRBJ2-7; TRBD2 aligns across 10 bases. This CDR3 contains 16 residues. J gave up 2 bases and V 1 base, and 5 bases lay outside the gene matches. CDR1 is MGHRA and CDR2 is YSYEKL in the germline V gene. The CDR3 DNA sequence: TGCGCCAGCAGCCAAGCGCCAGCGGGGGGGACCTACGAGCAGTACTTC. Protein sequence: CASSQAPAGGTYEQYF.